This T cell receptor beta chain emerged from a study of CD8+CD57+ T cells in acquired aplastic anemia. Study-wide context: Yields of DNA that came from sorted CD4+ and CD8+ cells averaged around 3 ug.

In patients chosen for sequencing, flow cytometry had shown CD8+CD57+ cell expansion. On this clonotype itself: Its antigen is not identified.

Findings and caveats of the study: Patients and controls had CD8+ Simpson's diversity values that were not significantly distinct.

Profiling of TCR beta VDJ combinations and CDR3 sequences used genomic DNA as template. MiXCR, run by TCRdb on the reads, gives a single entry per CDR3 protein. The sample lists 160,000 or so distinct CDR3 sequences, 40% to 60% occurring once. This TCR derives from a human donor with aplastic anemia. Sample: sorted CD4+, CD8+, or CD8+CD57+ T cells (not recorded which) from PBMCs.

The CDR3 DNA reads TGTGCCAGCATTAGCTACGAGCAGTACTTC. Residues: CASISYEQYF. The V and J genes are TRBV2 and TRBJ2-7; D is unresolved. Germline V gene sequence: CDR1 SNHLY, CDR2 FYNNEI. Trimming removed 7 bases from V and 3 bases from J, with 4 bases in between. The CDR3 covers 10 residues.